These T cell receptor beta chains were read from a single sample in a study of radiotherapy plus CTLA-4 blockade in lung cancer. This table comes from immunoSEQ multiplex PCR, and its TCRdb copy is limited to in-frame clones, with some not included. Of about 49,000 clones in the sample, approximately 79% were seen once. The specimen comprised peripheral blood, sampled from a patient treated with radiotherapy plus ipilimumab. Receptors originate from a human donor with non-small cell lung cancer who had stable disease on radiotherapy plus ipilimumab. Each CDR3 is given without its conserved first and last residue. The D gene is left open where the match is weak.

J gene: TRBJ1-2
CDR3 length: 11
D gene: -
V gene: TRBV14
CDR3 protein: ASSQVGTDGYT

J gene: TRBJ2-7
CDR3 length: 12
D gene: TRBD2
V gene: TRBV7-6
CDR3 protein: ASSMTSGGDGQY

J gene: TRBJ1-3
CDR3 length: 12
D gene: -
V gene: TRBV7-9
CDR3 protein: ASSLREAGNTIY

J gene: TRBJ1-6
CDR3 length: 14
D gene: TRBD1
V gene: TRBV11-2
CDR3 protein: ASSFDRGLDNSPLH

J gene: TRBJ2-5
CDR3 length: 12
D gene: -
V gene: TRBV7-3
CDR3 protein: ASSPGGPQETQY

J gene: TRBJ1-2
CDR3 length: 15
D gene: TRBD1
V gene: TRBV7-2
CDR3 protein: ASSLGGTGESNYGYT

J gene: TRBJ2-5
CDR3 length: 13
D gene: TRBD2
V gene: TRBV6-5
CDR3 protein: ASSTPGLGVETQY

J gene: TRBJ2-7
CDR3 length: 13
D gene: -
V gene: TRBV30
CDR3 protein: AWSRLGQSSYEQY

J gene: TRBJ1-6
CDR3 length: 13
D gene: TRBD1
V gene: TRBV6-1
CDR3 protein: ASISGTGDNSPLH

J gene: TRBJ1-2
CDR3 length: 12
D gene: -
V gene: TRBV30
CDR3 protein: AWYRGRSFFGYT

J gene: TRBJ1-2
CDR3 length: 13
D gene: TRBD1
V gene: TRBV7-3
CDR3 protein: ASSPSLTGAGGYT

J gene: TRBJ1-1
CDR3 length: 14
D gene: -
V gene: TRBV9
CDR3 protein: ASSYDGRAMNTEAF

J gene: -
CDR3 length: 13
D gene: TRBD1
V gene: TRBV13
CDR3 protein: ASSPGQGRTYEQY

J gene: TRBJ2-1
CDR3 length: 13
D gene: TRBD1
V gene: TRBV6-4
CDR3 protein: ASSSGQGGFNEQF

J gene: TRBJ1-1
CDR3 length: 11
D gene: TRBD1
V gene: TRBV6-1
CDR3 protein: ASIEGTVTEAF

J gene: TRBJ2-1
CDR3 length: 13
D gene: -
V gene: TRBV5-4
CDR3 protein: ASSFAGSSYNEQF

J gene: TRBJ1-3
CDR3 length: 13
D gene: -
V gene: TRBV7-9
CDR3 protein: ASSREGTSGNTIY

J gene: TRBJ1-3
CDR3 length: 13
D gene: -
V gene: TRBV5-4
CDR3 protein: ASSFGLPSGNTIY

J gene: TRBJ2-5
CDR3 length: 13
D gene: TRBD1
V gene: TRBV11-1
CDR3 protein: ASSSRTGVQETQY

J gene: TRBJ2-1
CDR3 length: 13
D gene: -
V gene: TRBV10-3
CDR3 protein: AISESGSGYNEQF

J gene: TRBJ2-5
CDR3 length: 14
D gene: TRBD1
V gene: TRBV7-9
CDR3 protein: ASSSTPDRGRETQY

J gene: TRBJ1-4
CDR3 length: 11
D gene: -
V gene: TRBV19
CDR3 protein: ASQGVHNEKLF

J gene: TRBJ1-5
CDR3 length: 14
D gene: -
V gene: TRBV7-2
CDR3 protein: ASSLVGRYSNQPQH

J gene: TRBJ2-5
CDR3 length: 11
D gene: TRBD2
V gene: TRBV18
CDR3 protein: ASSRLALETQY

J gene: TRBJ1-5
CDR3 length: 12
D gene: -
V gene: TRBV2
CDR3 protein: ASSGHLVNQPQH

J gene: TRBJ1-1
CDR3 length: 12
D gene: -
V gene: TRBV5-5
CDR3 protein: ASSWGHQNTEAF

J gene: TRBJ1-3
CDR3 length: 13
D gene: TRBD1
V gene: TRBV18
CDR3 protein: ASFLDRDSGNTIY

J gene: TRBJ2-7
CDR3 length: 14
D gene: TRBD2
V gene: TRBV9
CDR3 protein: ASSVAGLAGTYEQY

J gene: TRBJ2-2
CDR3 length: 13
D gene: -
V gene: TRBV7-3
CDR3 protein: ASSFDGRGAGELF

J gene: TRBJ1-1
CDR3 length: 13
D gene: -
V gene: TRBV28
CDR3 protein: ASSLPGTLNTEAF

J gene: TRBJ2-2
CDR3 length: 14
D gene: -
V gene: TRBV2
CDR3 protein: ASSSGFAPATGELF

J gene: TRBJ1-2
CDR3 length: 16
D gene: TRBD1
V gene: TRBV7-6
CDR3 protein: ASSPAGTGKKSDYGYT

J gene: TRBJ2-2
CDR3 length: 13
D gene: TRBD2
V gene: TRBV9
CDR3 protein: ASSVASGGTGELF

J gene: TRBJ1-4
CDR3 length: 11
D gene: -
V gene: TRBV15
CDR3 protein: ATSIAGNEKLF

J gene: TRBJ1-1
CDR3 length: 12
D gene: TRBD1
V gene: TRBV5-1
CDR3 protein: ASSPRTGNTEAF

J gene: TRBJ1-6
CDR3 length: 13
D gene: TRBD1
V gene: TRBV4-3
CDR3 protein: ASSQEGTGVSPLH

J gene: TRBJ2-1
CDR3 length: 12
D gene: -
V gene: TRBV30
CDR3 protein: ASLLADSYNEQF

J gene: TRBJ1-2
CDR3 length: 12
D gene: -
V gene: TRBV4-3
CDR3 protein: ASSHNPGPGPYT

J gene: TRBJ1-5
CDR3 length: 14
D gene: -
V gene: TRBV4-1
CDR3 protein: ASSQANPYSNQPQH

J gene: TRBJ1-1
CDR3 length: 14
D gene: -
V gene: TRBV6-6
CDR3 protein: ASSYSGGGRGTEAF

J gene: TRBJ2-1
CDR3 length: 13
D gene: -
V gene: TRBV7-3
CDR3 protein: ASSLTFSLANEQF

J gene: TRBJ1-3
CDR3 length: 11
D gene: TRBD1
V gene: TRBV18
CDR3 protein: ASSPGQVNTIY

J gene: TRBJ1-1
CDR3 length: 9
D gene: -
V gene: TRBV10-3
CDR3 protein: AISEDTEAF

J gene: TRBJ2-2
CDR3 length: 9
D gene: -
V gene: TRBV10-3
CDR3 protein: AITFSGELF

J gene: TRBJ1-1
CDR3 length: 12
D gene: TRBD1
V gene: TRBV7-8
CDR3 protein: ASSFGTGDTEAF

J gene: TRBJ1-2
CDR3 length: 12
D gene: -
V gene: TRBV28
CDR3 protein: ASSLIRTNYGYT

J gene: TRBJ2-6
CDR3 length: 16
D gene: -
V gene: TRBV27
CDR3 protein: ASSSPRDRQPGANVLT

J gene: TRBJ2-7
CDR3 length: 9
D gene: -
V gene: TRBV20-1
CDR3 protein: SATLGDEQY

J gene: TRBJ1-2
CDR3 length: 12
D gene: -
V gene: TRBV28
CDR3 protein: ASSPSALSYGYT

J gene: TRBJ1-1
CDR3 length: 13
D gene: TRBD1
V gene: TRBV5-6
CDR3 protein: ASSLAGQGITEAF

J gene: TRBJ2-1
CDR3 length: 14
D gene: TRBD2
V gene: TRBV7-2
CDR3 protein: ASSLAASGGYNEQF

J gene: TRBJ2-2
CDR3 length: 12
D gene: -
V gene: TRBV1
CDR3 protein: TSSWNRHTGELF

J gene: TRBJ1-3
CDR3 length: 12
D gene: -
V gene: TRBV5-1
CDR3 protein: ASRTGSSGNTIY

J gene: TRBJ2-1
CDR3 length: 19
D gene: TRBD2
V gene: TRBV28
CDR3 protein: ASSSLAGTTRLAGGMNEQF

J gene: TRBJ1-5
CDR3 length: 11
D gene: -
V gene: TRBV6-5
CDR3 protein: ASAGGGFQPQH